The rows below give T cell receptor beta chains drawn from one sample of a study of T cells after yellow fever vaccination. TCRdb recomputed calls from the 5' RACE reads with MiXCR, one row per CDR3 protein. The table has 200,000 to 300,000 distinct CDR3 sequences, 13% seen once. The sample consisted of CD4+ T cells sorted from PBMCs, taken 45 days after the yellow fever booster vaccination. These receptors were obtained from a man younger than 40 who received the YFV17D yellow fever vaccine. CDR3s include the opening cysteine and the closing phenylalanine or tryptophan. Each record gives: D gene, J gene, clone size, V gene, CDR3 DNA, CDR3 protein. The D gene is left open where the match is weak. Clone size, where shown, is once, few, many, or a class for clones that have expanded.

D gene: .
J gene: TRBJ2-5
clone size: few
V gene: TRBV11-2
CDR3 DNA: TGTGCCAGCAGCTTAGGAAGTAGAGGGGATGGTCAAGAGACCCAGTACTTC
CDR3 protein: CASSLGSRGDGQETQYF

D gene: .
J gene: TRBJ2-5
clone size: .
V gene: TRBV6-1
CDR3 DNA: TGTGCCAGCAGTGTGTTTAGGAAAGAGACCCAGTACTTC
CDR3 protein: CASSVFRKETQYF

D gene: .
J gene: TRBJ2-5
clone size: few
V gene: TRBV7-6
CDR3 DNA: TGTGCCAGCAGCTTGGACGTGGCAGAGACCCAGTACTTC
CDR3 protein: CASSLDVAETQYF

D gene: TRBD1
J gene: TRBJ2-2
clone size: .
V gene: TRBV6-1
CDR3 DNA: TGTGCCAGCAGCAACAGGGGTAACACCGGGGAGCTGTTTTTT
CDR3 protein: CASSNRGNTGELFF

D gene: TRBD1
J gene: TRBJ2-7
clone size: .
V gene: TRBV6-5
CDR3 DNA: TGTGCCAGCAGCCGCCCGGACAGGCAGGATCGGTACTTC
CDR3 protein: CASSRPDRQDRYF

D gene: .
J gene: TRBJ1-3
clone size: .
V gene: TRBV5-1
CDR3 DNA: TGCGCCAGCAGCTTGCCCGAGACAGCCTCTGGAAACACCATATATTTT
CDR3 protein: CASSLPETASGNTIYF

D gene: TRBD2
J gene: TRBJ2-1
clone size: many
V gene: TRBV20-1
CDR3 DNA: TGCAGTGCTTGGACTAGCGGGAGTCAGAGCTCGTACAATGAGCAGTTCTTC
CDR3 protein: CSAWTSGSQSSYNEQFF

D gene: .
J gene: TRBJ2-7
clone size: .
V gene: TRBV20-1
CDR3 DNA: TGCAGTGCTAGAGATCCCGGCCTCCACGAGCAGTACTTC
CDR3 protein: CSARDPGLHEQYF

D gene: .
J gene: TRBJ1-2
clone size: .
V gene: TRBV6-2/TRBV6-3
CDR3 DNA: TGTGCCAGCAGCCAAACGACGATCTATGGCTACACCTTC
CDR3 protein: CASSQTTIYGYTF

D gene: .
J gene: TRBJ2-7
clone size: many
V gene: TRBV20-1
CDR3 DNA: TGCAGTGCTAGAGACAGAACCCACTACGAGCAGTACTTC
CDR3 protein: CSARDRTHYEQYF

D gene: TRBD1
J gene: TRBJ2-1
clone size: few
V gene: TRBV20-1
CDR3 DNA: TGCAGTGCTAGAGCACAGGGGGCTGGGAATGAGCAGTTCTTC
CDR3 protein: CSARAQGAGNEQFF

D gene: TRBD2
J gene: TRBJ2-5
clone size: many
V gene: TRBV29-1
CDR3 DNA: TGCAGCGTTGGCCCGGGAGGGGTATGGGAGACCCAGTACTTC
CDR3 protein: CSVGPGGVWETQYF

D gene: TRBD2
J gene: TRBJ2-2
clone size: .
V gene: TRBV5-1
CDR3 DNA: TGCGCCAGCAGCGCTAGCGGGAGGCAAGACACCGGGGAGCTGTTTTTT
CDR3 protein: CASSASGRQDTGELFF

D gene: .
J gene: TRBJ2-5
clone size: few
V gene: TRBV4-2
CDR3 DNA: TGTGCCAGCAGCCAAGGACCTATACAGGGTATTGAGACCCAGTACTTC
CDR3 protein: CASSQGPIQGIETQYF

D gene: .
J gene: TRBJ2-5
clone size: .
V gene: TRBV7-2
CDR3 DNA: TGTGCCAGCAGCTTATCGGCCGGCCAAGAGACCCAGTACTTC
CDR3 protein: CASSLSAGQETQYF

D gene: .
J gene: TRBJ2-7
clone size: .
V gene: TRBV12-3/TRBV12-4
CDR3 DNA: TGTGCCAGCAGTTTGTTATCCGAGCAGTACTTC
CDR3 protein: CASSLLSEQYF

D gene: TRBD1
J gene: TRBJ2-5
clone size: many
V gene: TRBV18
CDR3 DNA: TGTGCCAGCTCACCGGGACAGCAAGAGACCCAGTACTTC
CDR3 protein: CASSPGQQETQYF

D gene: TRBD2
J gene: TRBJ2-7
clone size: few
V gene: TRBV7-2
CDR3 DNA: TGTGCCAGCAGCCAATATTCGGGACTAGCGTTCAACGAGCAGTACTTC
CDR3 protein: CASSQYSGLAFNEQYF

D gene: .
J gene: TRBJ2-7
clone size: few
V gene: TRBV7-9
CDR3 DNA: TGTGCCAGCAGCTTCGGCCAGGGCCTCTACGAGCAGTACTTC
CDR3 protein: CASSFGQGLYEQYF

D gene: .
J gene: TRBJ2-2
clone size: .
V gene: TRBV10-3
CDR3 DNA: TGTGCCATCAGTGGGACCAACACCGGGGAGCTGTTTTTT
CDR3 protein: CAISGTNTGELFF

D gene: .
J gene: TRBJ1-5
clone size: .
V gene: TRBV5-1
CDR3 DNA: TGCGCCAGCAGCTTGGCCAAGCGGGAGGATCCCCAGCATTTT
CDR3 protein: CASSLAKREDPQHF

D gene: TRBD1
J gene: TRBJ2-1
clone size: .
V gene: TRBV6-2/TRBV6-3
CDR3 DNA: TGTGCCAGCCTTCGGAGGGGGGACAGGGAGAATGAGCAGTTCTTC
CDR3 protein: CASLRRGDRENEQFF

D gene: .
J gene: TRBJ1-1
clone size: few
V gene: TRBV12-3/TRBV12-4
CDR3 DNA: TGTGCCAGCAGTACCTGGAATAACACTGAAGCTTTCTTT
CDR3 protein: CASSTWNNTEAFF

D gene: .
J gene: TRBJ2-2
clone size: .
V gene: TRBV11-1
CDR3 DNA: TGTGCCAGCAGCTTAAGGAATAGCGGCCTACCGAACACCGGGGAGCTGTTTTTT
CDR3 protein: CASSLRNSGLPNTGELFF

D gene: TRBD2
J gene: TRBJ2-1
clone size: many
V gene: TRBV3-1
CDR3 DNA: TGTGCCAGCTCAGCGGGAAATCACAATGAGCAGTTCTTC
CDR3 protein: CASSAGNHNEQFF

D gene: TRBD2
J gene: TRBJ2-2
clone size: .
V gene: TRBV10-3
CDR3 DNA: TGTGCCACCACACATCTTAGCGGGACACTCAACACCGGGGAGCTGTTTTTT
CDR3 protein: CATTHLSGTLNTGELFF

D gene: TRBD1
J gene: TRBJ1-2
clone size: .
V gene: TRBV4-3
CDR3 DNA: TGCGCCAGCAGCCAAGAGGGGTCGTTGGGGACAGGGGTCGGCTACACCTTC
CDR3 protein: CASSQEGSLGTGVGYTF

D gene: TRBD2
J gene: TRBJ2-3
clone size: few
V gene: TRBV10-3
CDR3 DNA: TGTGCCATCAGTGGGACTAGCGGGGACAGCGATACGCAGTATTTT
CDR3 protein: CAISGTSGDSDTQYF